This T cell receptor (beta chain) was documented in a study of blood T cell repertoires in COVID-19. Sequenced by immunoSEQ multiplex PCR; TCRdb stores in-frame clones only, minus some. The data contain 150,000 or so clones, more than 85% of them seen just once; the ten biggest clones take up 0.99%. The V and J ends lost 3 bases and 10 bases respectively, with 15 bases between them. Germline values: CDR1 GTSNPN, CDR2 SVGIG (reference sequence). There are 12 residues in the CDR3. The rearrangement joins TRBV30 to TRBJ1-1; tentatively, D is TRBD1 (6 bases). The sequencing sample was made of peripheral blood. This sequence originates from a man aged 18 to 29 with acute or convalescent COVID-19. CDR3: CAWRGALSVAFF. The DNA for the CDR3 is TGTGCCTGGAGGGGGGCCTTGAGCGTAGCTTTCTTT.